A single sample gave rise to the 4 T cell receptor beta chains below, sequenced in a study of human T cells and chemical hapten exposure. The time point was: pre-sensitization, week 0. Treatment indicated: therapeutic diphenylcyclopropenone sensitization with weekly scalp DPC. MiXCR was run by TCRdb on the RACE reads, yielding one entry per CDR3 protein. Among 240,000 or so distinct CDR3 sequences listed, approximately 8.6% were seen once. This material consisted of whole blood, taken in connection with sensitization to the hapten diphenylcyclopropenone (DPC). The receptor source for this set is a middle-aged woman with alopecia areata. Some clones in this sample may be carry-over from other donors' samples.

This clonotype was observed a handful of times. The rearrangement joins TRBV12-3 or TRBV12-4 to TRBJ1-2, with D uncertain. The ends were cut back, 0 bases at V and 7 bases at J, with 6 bases in the middle. This CDR3 is 12 amino acids long. CDR3 sequence reads: CASSLATVGYTF. The CDR3 coding sequence is TGTGCCAGCAGTTTAGCGACGGTTGGCTACACCTTC.

This sequence joins TRBV29-1 and TRBJ1-3; D perhaps matches TRBD1 (5 bases). The CDR3 covers 13 residues. Germline loops: CDR1 SQVTM, CDR2 ANQGSEA. With 6 bases removed from V and 1 base from J, the gap between germline ends came to 10 bases. The CDR3, as DNA: TGCAGCGTATCTCAGGGTTCTGGAAACACCATATATTTT. This translates into CSVSQGSGNTIYF.

A few counts support this clonotype. This chain uses TRBV6-5 with TRBJ2-7, with 7 positions matching TRBD2. The V gene's germline CDR1 is MNHEY and CDR2 SVGAGI. The CDR3 length is 15 residues. The ends lost 4 bases at V and 2 bases at J; junction bases unmatched: 8. DNA for the CDR3: TGTGCCAGCAGTTTTTCTCGGGAGGCAACCTACGAGCAGTACTTC. Protein sequence: CASSFSREATYEQYF.

In this sample, this clonotype turned up a few times. Here the CDR3 DNA reads TGTGCCAGCAGTTCTAGCGGGAGATTAGACGAGCAGTACTTC. As protein: CASSSSGRLDEQYF. The chain carries TRBV6-2 or TRBV6-3 and TRBJ2-7, with 10 bases that match TRBD2. V trimming: 4 bases; J trimming: 5 bases; junction bases outside the gene matches: 5. CDR3 length: 14 residues. CDR1 and CDR2 (germline): MNHEY, SVGEGT.